This TCR beta chain was sequenced in a study of beta chain features in type 1 diabetes. Study observations and caveats: Researchers report that Type 1 diabetes patients had moderately but significantly shorter TCRB CDR3s across all four CD4+ subsets. With patients and controls alike, PCR might favor shorter templates to an equal degree. VDJ junctions sequenced from type 1 diabetes patients showed fewer insertions and more deletions.

The V gene's germline CDR1 is SGDLS and CDR2 YYNGEE. Trimming cost V 2 bases and J 6 bases, with 19 bases left between them. The CDR3 has 16 amino acids. It was via CD45RO/CCR7/CD25/CD127/CD95/CD27 that CD4+ naive, central memory, regulatory and stem cell-like memory cells were sorted. Remarks on this clone: Its antigen is undetermined.

Every bit of the isolated RNA underwent reverse transcription, so sequencing read expressed TCRB transcripts. Method: immunoSEQ multiplex PCR; TCRdb's copy keeps in-frame clones and lacks some. The profile shows more than 250,000 clones, approximately 16% of them singletons. The TCR originated in a man younger than 30 with type 1 diabetes. The sequencing input was naive CD4+ T cells from blood. The chain joins TRBV9 to TRBJ2-3, with unresolved D. CDR3 protein: CASSVSGSALGDTQYF. The CDR3 bases are TGTGCCAGCAGCGTCTCCGGGTCGGCCCTTGGGGATACGCAGTATTTT.